The next 32 T cell receptor beta chains were all read from a single sample in a study of low-dose radiotherapy and immunotherapy resistance in tumors. TRAV- and TRBV-specific primers, spanning alpha and beta chains, primed first-strand cDNA. With a constant-region primer and a V-primer adapter, TCRs were subjected to 20 PCR cycles of amplification. TCRdb reanalysed the reads using MiXCR and keeps one entry per CDR3 protein. The repertoire has 45,000 or so distinct CDR3 sequences, 25% of them found once; the top ten carry about a tenth. As for time point: after trial treatment. Treatment of the sample: LDRT plus nivolumab, ipilimumab, low-dose cyclophosphamide and aspirin (RACIN trial). This material consisted of PBMCs, taken after low-dose radiotherapy plus immunotherapy. Receptors originate from a male donor with prostate cancer.

In its sample, this clonotype was seen a few times. The rearrangement links TRBV6-5 to TRBJ2-2; D remains ambiguous. The CDR3 is 13 residues long. V lost 7 bases, J lost 3 bases, and 9 bases lay in between. Germline V gene sequence: CDR1 MNHEY, CDR2 SVGAGI. The CDR3 DNA reads TGTGCCAGCAATTCACAGTACACCGGGGAGCTGTTTTTT. It encodes CASNSQYTGELFF.

This clonotype was recorded a few times. The chain uses TRBV27 and TRBJ2-3; D may match TRBD1 or TRBD2 (5 bases each). Germline V lookup: CDR1 MNHEY, CDR2 SMNVEV (reference sequence). V dropped 4 bases and J dropped 1 base, with 12 bases sitting between them. The CDR3 totals 15 residues. CDR3 amino acids: CASSWMGEGTDTQYF. The CDR3, as DNA: TGTGCCAGCAGTTGGATGGGGGAAGGCACAGATACGCAGTATTTT.

The V gene is TRBV6-2 or TRBV6-3, the J gene TRBJ2-1, with unresolved D. Per the germline V gene, CDR1 is MNHEY and CDR2 is SVGEGT. With 6 bases removed from V and 5 bases from J, the gap between germline ends came to 14 bases. The CDR3 consists of 14 residues. In DNA form, the CDR3 reads TGTGCCAGCAGCCCCGGCTACTGGGACAATGAGCAGTTCTTC. Encoded protein: CASSPGYWDNEQFF.

The chain joins TRBV28 to TRBJ1-2; no clear D gene. V shed 6 bases and J shed 2 bases, with 13 bases lying between them. Germline V gives CDR1 MDHEN, CDR2 SYDVKM. CDR3 size: 14 residues. The CDR3 reads CASSPTGPNYGYTF. CDR3 nucleotides: TGTGCCAGCAGCCCAACCGGGCCGAACTATGGCTACACCTTC.

This clonotype was observed a handful of times. The rearrangement joins TRBV30 to TRBJ1-5, with 8 bases identical to TRBD1. The J segment lost 6 bases and the V segment lost 0 bases, leaving 1 base of the junction unmatched. This CDR3 is 13 amino acids long. Germline loops: CDR1 GTSNPN, CDR2 SVGIG (reference sequence). The CDR3 sequence is CAWSVQGGQPQHF. The CDR3 DNA reads TGTGCCTGGAGTGTACAGGGGGGTCAGCCCCAGCATTTT.

This clonotype has ten or more counts. The rearrangement uses TRBV18 and TRBJ1-5; D is perhaps TRBD1 (6 bases). Per germline, CDR1 KGHSH and CDR2 LQKENI. There are 15 residues in the CDR3. Trimming cost V 3 bases and J 3 bases, with 12 bases left between them. In DNA form, the CDR3 reads TGTGCCAGCTCACCCTCCGGGACAAACAATCAGCCCCAGCATTTT. It is translated as CASSPSGTNNQPQHF.

This clonotype occurred many times. This sequence joins TRBV2 and TRBJ1-5, with 8 bases matching TRBD1. Germline assignment: CDR1 SNHLY and CDR2 FYNNEI. V shed 10 bases, J shed 3 bases, and the junction held 5 bases outside the gene matches. The CDR3 consists of 13 residues. CDR3 in DNA: TGTGCCACCGGACAGGGCATCAATCAGCCCCAGCATTTT. This translates into CATGQGINQPQHF. Full variable domain (outside the CDR3, taken from reference TRBV2 and TRBJ1-5): EPEVTQTPSHQVTQMGQEVILRCVPISNHLYFYWYRQILGQKVEFLVSFYNNEISEKSEIFDDQFSVERPDGSNFTLKIRSTKLEDSAMYFCATGQGINQPQHFGDGTRLSIL.

This clonotype was counted ten times or more. The chain recombines TRBV5-1 with TRBJ1-5; D is ambiguous. CDR1 and CDR2 from the germline V gene are SGHRS and YFSETQ. The CDR3 loop spans 16 amino acids. V lost 0 bases and J lost 0, with 10 bases in between. The CDR3: CASSLALGDSNQPQHF. The CDR3 bases are TGCGCCAGCAGCTTGGCCCTGGGCGATAGCAATCAGCCCCAGCATTTT.

This clonotype was counted ten times or more. The chain employs TRBV7-2 and TRBJ2-3, with D unresolved. Germline CDR1 is SGHTA and CDR2 is FQGNSA. The CDR3 is 14 amino acids. V was cut by 1 base and J by 2 bases, with 7 bases left in between. CDR3 residues: CASSLEPNTDTQYF. The DNA for the CDR3 is TGTGCCAGCAGCTTAGAACCAAACACAGATACGCAGTATTTT. The whole variable domain, filled in from reference TRBV7-2 and TRBJ2-3, reads GAGVSQSPSNKVTEKGKDVELRCDPISGHTALYWYRQSLGQGLEFLIYFQGNSAPDKSGLPSDRFSAERTGGSVSTLTIQRTQQEDSAVYLCASSLEPNTDTQYFGPGTRLTVL.

Many counts were recorded for this clonotype. The rearrangement joins TRBV27 to TRBJ2-7; D gene uncertain. Trimming took 2 bases from V and 0 from J, leaving 5 bases between them. This CDR3 spans 13 amino acids. Germline V gives CDR1 MNHEY, CDR2 SMNVEV (reference sequence). The CDR3 DNA reads TGTGCCAGCAGTTTAAGCGCCTCCTACGAGCAGTACTTC. Residues: CASSLSASYEQYF.

This clonotype was counted ten times or more. The chain recombines TRBV6-1 with TRBJ2-5; TRBD1 is a possible D gene (5 bases). CDR3 length equals 16 residues. V dropped 3 bases and J dropped 1 base, with 15 bases sitting between them. Germline V CDR1 and CDR2: MNHNS, SASEGT. The CDR3 bases are TGTGCCAGCAGTGAGGGGCCAGGGTCGGTCCAAGAGACCCAGTACTTC. This codes for CASSEGPGSVQETQYF.

This clonotype was seen ten or more times. The genes are TRBV5-1 and TRBJ2-3; maybe TRBD2 (6 bases). This CDR3 is 16 amino acids long. CDR1 and CDR2 from the germline V gene are SGHRS and YFSETQ. The ends were cut back, 4 bases at V and 0 bases at J, with 15 bases in the middle. The CDR3 DNA reads as TGCGCCAGCAGCGGGGGACTGGCGCTCAGCACAGATACGCAGTATTTT. Residues: CASSGGLALSTDTQYF.

The V and J genes are TRBV5-1 and TRBJ2-7, with TRBD2 as a possible D gene (5 bases). This CDR3 comprises 14 residues. Germline lookup yields CDR1 SGHRS and CDR2 YFSETQ. V shed 1 base and J shed 3 bases, with 11 bases lying between them. CDR3 protein: CASSLPGKGYEQYF. The CDR3, as DNA: TGCGCCAGCAGCTTGCCGGGAAAGGGCTACGAGCAGTACTTC.

There are many counts of this clonotype. This chain connects TRBV6-2 or TRBV6-3 to TRBJ2-1; D may correspond to TRBD1 or TRBD2 (5 bases each). Germline CDR1 is MNHEY and CDR2 is SVGEGT. CDR3 length: 14 amino acids. The ends were cut back, 5 bases at V and 5 bases at J, with 13 bases in the middle. CDR3 loop: CASSAGTANNEQFF. The CDR3 nucleotides are TGTGCCAGCAGTGCAGGGACGGCGAACAATGAGCAGTTCTTC.

The chain has TRBV12-3 or TRBV12-4 and TRBJ1-1; D is uncertain. The CDR3 has 11 amino acids. Trimming removed 9 bases from V and 5 bases from J, with 10 bases in between. CDR3 DNA sequence: TGTGCCAGTACCCAGCGGACTGAAGCTTTCTTT. Its translation is CASTQRTEAFF.

This clonotype was seen ten or more times. V gene TRBV7-8 combines with J gene TRBJ1-6; the D is unclear. Germline V gene lookup returns CDR1 SGHVS and CDR2 FQNEAQ. Trimming removed 2 bases from V and 8 bases from J, with 10 bases in between. The CDR3 consists of 14 residues. In nucleotides, the CDR3 is TGTGCCAGCAGCTTATTGGTGGGGTATTCACCCCTCCACTTT. Its translation is CASSLLVGYSPLHF.

Here the CDR3 reads CASSLKANTEAFF. As DNA, the CDR3 is TGTGCCAGCAGTTTGAAGGCGAACACTGAAGCTTTCTTT. The V and J genes are TRBV28 and TRBJ1-1, with D unresolved. Trimming took off 3 bases at V and 1 base at J, with 6 bases between the two ends. The germline V gene has CDR1 MDHEN and CDR2 SYDVKM. The CDR3 totals 13 residues.

This clonotype was counted many times. V usage is TRBV9 and J usage is TRBJ2-3; no firm D call. The CDR3 has 14 amino acids. The ends were cut back, 0 bases at V and 1 base at J, with 6 bases in the middle. The germline V gene has CDR1 SGDLS and CDR2 YYNGEE. CDR3 region: CASSVDGGTDTQYF. In DNA form, the CDR3 reads TGTGCCAGCAGCGTAGACGGAGGCACAGATACGCAGTATTTT.

In regard to this clonotype: This likely traces to a read error, being one base from a far larger clone. The chain is built from TRBV28 and TRBJ1-2, with D unresolved. This CDR3 is 17 amino acids long. CDR1 is MDHEN, CDR2 SYDVKM, per germline. CDR3 protein: CASGLPGYSLLNYGYTF. The CDR3 DNA follows: TGTGCCAGCGGTTTACCTGGTTACAGCCTCCTTAACTATGGCTACACCTTC.

The chain combines TRBV2 with TRBJ2-1; D call uncertain. CDR3 length: 10 residues. The germline CDR1 and CDR2 sequences are SNHLY and FYNNEI. V was pared by 8 bases and J by 5 bases, with 4 bases between. CDR3 residues: CASGHNEQFF. The CDR3 DNA follows: TGTGCCAGCGGACACAATGAGCAGTTCTTC.

At least ten counts were recorded for this clonotype. The rearrangement uses TRBV29-1 and TRBJ2-5; TRBD1 matches 7 bases. The J segment lost 7 bases and the V segment lost 4 bases, leaving 9 bases of the junction unmatched. This CDR3 has 13 amino acids. CDR1 and CDR2 (germline): SQVTM, ANQGSEA. CDR3 protein: CSVGQGTGGTQYF. For the CDR3, the DNA is TGCAGCGTTGGACAGGGTACTGGTGGGACCCAGTACTTC.

About this clonotype itself: It differs at one base from a far larger clone, so likely a read error. The chain carries TRBV5-1 and TRBJ2-7, with 7 bases identical to TRBD1. CDR3 length: 13 amino acids. Germline CDR1 and CDR2: SGHRS and YFSETQ. Trimming removed 4 bases from V and 5 bases from J; junction bases left unmatched: 6. The CDR3 coding sequence is TGCGCCAGCAGCCGACAGGGCCGGGACGAGCAGTACTTC. It specifies CASSRQGRDEQYF.

This clonotype was recorded at least ten times. V and J are TRBV5-5 and TRBJ2-7; maybe TRBD1 (5 bases). CDR1 is SGHKS and CDR2 is YYEKEE in the germline V gene (reference sequence). The CDR3 loop spans 16 amino acids. V gave up 4 bases and J gave up 0 bases, with 17 bases separating them. In DNA, the CDR3 is TGTGCCAGCAGCCACCCCCAGGGTCCTTTCTCCTACGAGCAGTACTTC. It translates to CASSHPQGPFSYEQYF.

This clonotype was recorded at least ten times. The genes are TRBV19 and TRBJ2-2, with 8 bases matching TRBD1. Germline values: CDR1 LNHDA, CDR2 SQIVND (reference sequence). J gave up 4 bases and V 4 bases, and 2 bases lay outside the gene matches. The CDR3 has 14 residues. CDR3 DNA sequence: TGTGCCAGTAGTAGCCAGGGGGCCACCGGGGAGCTGTTTTTT. It specifies CASSSQGATGELFF.

This chain uses TRBV26 with TRBJ2-3; the table gives TRBD1 as D, unverified against the DNA. TRBV26 is classified as a pseudogene. This CDR3 comprises 11 residues. The CDR3 DNA follows: TGTGCCAGCACCGACAGGAACACGCAGTATTTT. Translating it yields CASTDRNTQYF.

This clonotype was observed a few times. Only one base separates this from a far larger clonotype, so it likely reflects a read error. This chain links TRBV29-1 with TRBJ2-1; D unclear. From germline, CDR1 is SQVTM and CDR2 ANQGSEA. Trimming stripped 6 bases from V and 10 bases from J, with 13 bases between. The length of the CDR3 is 11 residues. The CDR3 here is CSVRLGYEQFF. CDR3 nucleotide sequence: TGCAGCGTCCGGCTAGGCTACGAGCAGTTCTTC.

As concerns this clonotype: A far larger clone is one base from this, pointing to a likely read error. In DNA, the CDR3 is TGTGCCAGCAGCGGGGCTCCGGGACAGACCTACGAGCAGTACTTC. Translation gives CASSGAPGQTYEQYF. The gene calls are TRBV14 and TRBJ2-7; TRBD1 aligns across 7 bases. V lost 5 bases, J lost 2 bases, and 9 bases stayed unmatched. Germline V gene data show CDR1 as SGHDN and CDR2 as FVKESK. CDR3 size: 15 residues.

This clonotype was picked up many times. The V and J genes are TRBV11-2 and TRBJ2-7; 8 bases map to TRBD1. Unmatched junction bases numbered 4, after V lost 4 bases and J lost 2 bases. From germline, CDR1 is SGHAT and CDR2 FQNNGV. The CDR3 runs to 14 residues. CDR3 bases: TGTGCCAGCAGCTCTGGACAGGGAACCTACGAGCAGTACTTC. It specifies CASSSGQGTYEQYF. The variable domain in full, with the rest retrieved from reference TRBV11-2 and TRBJ2-7, is EAGVAQSPRYKIIEKRQSVAFWCNPISGHATLYWYQQILGQGPKLLIQFQNNGVVDDSQLPKDRFSAERLKGVDSTLKIQPAKLEDSAVYLCASSSGQGTYEQYFGPGTRLTVT.

V and J are TRBV7-6 and TRBJ2-1; a weak D match, TRBD2 (5 bases). The CDR3 has 14 amino acids. Germline V gene sequence: CDR1 SGHVS, CDR2 FNYEAQ. Deletions cut 7 bases from V and 0 bases from J, with 10 bases between. CDR3 nucleotides: TGTGCCAGCAAGAGCGGTGGCTCCTACAATGAGCAGTTCTTC. It specifies CASKSGGSYNEQFF.

This clonotype was counted only a few times. The chain is built from TRBV14 and TRBJ2-1, with a weak D call TRBD1 (6 bases). This CDR3 comprises 16 residues. In germline, CDR1 is SGHDN, CDR2 FVKESK. The V and J ends lost 3 bases and 0 bases respectively, with 12 bases between them. This chain's CDR3 is CASSQDSLSSYNEQFF. The CDR3 DNA follows: TGTGCCAGCAGCCAGGACAGCTTGAGCTCCTACAATGAGCAGTTCTTC.

This clonotype is categorized as medium-sized. This rearrangement joins TRBV5-1 to TRBJ2-2; D possibly matches TRBD1 or TRBD2 (5 bases each). Germline V gene lookup returns CDR1 SGHRS and CDR2 YFSETQ. Deletions cut 2 bases from V and 4 bases from J, with 9 bases between. The CDR3 totals 14 residues. DNA of the CDR3: TGCGCCAGCAGCTTCGAGGGGTTCACCGGGGAGCTGTTTTTT. It codes for CASSFEGFTGELFF.

This clonotype was seen only once. The V and J genes are TRBV27 and TRBJ1-3, with 7 bases matching TRBD1. Trimming removed 6 bases from V and 1 base from J; junction bases left unmatched: 3. The germline gives CDR1 MNHEY, CDR2 SMNVEV (reference sequence). The CDR3 is made up of 14 amino acids. CDR3: CASRTGVSGNTIYF. CDR3 nucleotides: TGTGCCAGCAGAACAGGGGTGTCTGGAAACACCATATATTTT.